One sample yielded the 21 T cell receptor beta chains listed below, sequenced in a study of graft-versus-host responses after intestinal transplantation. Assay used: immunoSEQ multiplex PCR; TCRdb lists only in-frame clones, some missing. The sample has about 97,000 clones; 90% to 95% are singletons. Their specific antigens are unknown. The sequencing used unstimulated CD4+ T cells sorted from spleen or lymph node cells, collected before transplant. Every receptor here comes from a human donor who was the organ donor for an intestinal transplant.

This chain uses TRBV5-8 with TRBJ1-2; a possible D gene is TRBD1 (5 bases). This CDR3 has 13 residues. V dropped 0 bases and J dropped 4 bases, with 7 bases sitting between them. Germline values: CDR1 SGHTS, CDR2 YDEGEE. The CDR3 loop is CASSLGQTYGYTF. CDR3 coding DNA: TGTGCCAGCAGCTTGGGACAGACCTATGGCTACACCTTC.

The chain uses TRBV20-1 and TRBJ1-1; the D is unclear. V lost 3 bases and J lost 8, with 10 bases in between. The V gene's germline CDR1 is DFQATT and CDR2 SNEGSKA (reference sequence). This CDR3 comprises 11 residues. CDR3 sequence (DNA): TGCAGTGCTAGCAGCGCAGACGAAGCTTTCTTT. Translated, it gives CSASSADEAFF.

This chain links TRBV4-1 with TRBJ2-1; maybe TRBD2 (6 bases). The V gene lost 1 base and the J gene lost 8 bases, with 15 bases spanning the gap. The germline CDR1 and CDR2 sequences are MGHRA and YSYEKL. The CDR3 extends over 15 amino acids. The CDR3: CASSQVLIGGDEQFF. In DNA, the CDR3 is TGCGCCAGCAGCCAAGTACTTATCGGAGGGGATGAGCAGTTCTTC.

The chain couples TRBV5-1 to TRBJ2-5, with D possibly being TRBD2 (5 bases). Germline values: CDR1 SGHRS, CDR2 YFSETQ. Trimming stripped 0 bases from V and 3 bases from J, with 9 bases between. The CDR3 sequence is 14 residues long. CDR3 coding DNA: TGCGCCAGCAGCTTGGCGCTAGCTAAAGAGACCCAGTACTTC. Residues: CASSLALAKETQYF.

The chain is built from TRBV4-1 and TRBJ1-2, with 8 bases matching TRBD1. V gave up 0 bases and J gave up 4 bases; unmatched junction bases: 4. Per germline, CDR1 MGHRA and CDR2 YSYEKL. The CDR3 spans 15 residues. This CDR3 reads CASSQEDRAGYGYTF. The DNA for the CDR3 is TGCGCCAGCAGCCAAGAGGACAGGGCGGGCTATGGCTACACCTTC.

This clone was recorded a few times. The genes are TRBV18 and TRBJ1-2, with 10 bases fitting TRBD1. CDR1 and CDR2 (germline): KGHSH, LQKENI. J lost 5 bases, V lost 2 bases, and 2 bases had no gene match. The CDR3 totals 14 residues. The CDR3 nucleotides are TGTGCCAGCTCACCAGGACAGGGGGGATATGGCTACACCTTC. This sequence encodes CASSPGQGGYGYTF.

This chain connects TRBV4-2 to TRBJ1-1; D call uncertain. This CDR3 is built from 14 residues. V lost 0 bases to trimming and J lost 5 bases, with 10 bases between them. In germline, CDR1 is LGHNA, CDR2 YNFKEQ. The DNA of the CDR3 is TGTGCCAGCAGCCAAGATGATAGGAGGACTGAAGCTTTCTTT. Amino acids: CASSQDDRRTEAFF.

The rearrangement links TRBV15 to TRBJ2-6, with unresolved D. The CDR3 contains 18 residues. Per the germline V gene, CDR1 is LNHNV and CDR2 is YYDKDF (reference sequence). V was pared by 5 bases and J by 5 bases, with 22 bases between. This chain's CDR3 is CATSVRKGVQSRANVLTF. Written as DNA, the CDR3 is TGTGCCACCAGCGTGCGGAAAGGTGTGCAAAGTCGGGCCAACGTCCTGACTTTC. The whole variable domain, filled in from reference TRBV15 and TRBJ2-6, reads DAMVIQNPRYQVTQFGKPVTLSCSQTLNHNVMYWYQQKSSQAPKLLFHYYDKDFNNEADTPDNFQSRRPNTSFCFLDIRSPGLGDTAMYLCATSVRKGVQSRANVLTFGAGSRLTVL.

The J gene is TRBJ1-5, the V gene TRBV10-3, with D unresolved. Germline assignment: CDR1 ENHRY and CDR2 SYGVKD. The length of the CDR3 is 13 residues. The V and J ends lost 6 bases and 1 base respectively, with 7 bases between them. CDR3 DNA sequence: TGTGCCATCAGGGCCGCAAGCAATCAGCCCCAGCATTTT. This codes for CAIRAASNQPQHF.

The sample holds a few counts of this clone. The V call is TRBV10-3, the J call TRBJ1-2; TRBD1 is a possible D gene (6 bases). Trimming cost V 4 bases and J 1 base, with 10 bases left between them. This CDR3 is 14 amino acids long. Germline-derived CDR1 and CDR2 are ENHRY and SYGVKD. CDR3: CAISVGRGNYGYTF. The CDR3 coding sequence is TGTGCCATCAGTGTAGGCAGGGGTAACTATGGCTACACCTTC.

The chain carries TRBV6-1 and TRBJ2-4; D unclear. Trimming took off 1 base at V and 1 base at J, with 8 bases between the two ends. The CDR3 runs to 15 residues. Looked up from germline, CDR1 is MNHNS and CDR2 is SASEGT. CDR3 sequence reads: CASSEGRMAKNIQYF. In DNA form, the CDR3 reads TGTGCCAGCAGTGAAGGCAGGATGGCCAAAAACATTCAGTACTTC.

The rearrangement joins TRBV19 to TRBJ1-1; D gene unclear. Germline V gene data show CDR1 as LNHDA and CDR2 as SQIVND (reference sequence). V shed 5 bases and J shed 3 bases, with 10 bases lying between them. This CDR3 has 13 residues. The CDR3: CASSLDRDTEAFF. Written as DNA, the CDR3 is TGTGCCAGTAGTCTGGATCGGGACACTGAAGCTTTCTTT.

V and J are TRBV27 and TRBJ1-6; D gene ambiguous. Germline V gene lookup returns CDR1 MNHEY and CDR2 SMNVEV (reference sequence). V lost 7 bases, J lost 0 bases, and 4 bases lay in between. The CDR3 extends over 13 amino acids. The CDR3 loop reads CASTSSYNSPLHF. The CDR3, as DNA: TGTGCCAGCACCAGCTCCTATAATTCACCCCTCCACTTT.

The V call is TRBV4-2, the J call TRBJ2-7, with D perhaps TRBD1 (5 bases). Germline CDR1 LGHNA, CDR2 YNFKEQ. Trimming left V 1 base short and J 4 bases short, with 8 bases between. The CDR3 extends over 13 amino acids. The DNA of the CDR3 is TGTGCCAGCAGCCAAGTTCAGGGTTACGAGCAGTACTTC. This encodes CASSQVQGYEQYF.

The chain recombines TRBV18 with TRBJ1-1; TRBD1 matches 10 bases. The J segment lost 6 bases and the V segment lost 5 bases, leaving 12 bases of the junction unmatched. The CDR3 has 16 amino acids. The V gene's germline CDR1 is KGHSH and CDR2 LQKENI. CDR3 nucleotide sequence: TGTGCCAGCTCAACCATGACAGGGGGCGCGTGGGCTGAAGCTTTCTTT. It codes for CASSTMTGGAWAEAFF.

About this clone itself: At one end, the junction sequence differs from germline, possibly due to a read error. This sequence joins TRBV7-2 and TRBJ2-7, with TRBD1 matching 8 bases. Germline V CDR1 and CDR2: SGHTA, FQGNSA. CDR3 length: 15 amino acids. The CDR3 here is CASSLAGTGRIEQYF. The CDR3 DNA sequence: TGTGCCAGCAGCCTAGCCGGGACAGGAAGGATCGAGCAGTACTTC.

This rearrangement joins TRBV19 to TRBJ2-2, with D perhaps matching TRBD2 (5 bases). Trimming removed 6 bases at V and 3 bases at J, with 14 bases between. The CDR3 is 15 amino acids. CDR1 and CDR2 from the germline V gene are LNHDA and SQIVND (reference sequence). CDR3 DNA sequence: TGTGCCAGTAGAAAGGCGCTAGCCGACACCGGGGAGCTGTTTTTT. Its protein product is CASRKALADTGELFF.

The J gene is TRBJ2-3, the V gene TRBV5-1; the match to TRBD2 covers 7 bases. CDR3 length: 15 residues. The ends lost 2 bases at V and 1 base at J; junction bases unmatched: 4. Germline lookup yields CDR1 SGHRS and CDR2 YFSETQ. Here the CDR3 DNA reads TGCGCCAGCAGCTTTTCCAGCGGGGGCACAGATACGCAGTATTTT. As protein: CASSFSSGGTDTQYF.

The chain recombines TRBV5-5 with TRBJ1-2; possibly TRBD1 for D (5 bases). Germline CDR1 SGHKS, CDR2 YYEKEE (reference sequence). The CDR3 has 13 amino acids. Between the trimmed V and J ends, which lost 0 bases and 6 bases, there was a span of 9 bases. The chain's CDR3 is CASSLAGTDGYTF. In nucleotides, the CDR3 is TGTGCCAGCAGCTTGGCCGGGACTGATGGCTACACCTTC.

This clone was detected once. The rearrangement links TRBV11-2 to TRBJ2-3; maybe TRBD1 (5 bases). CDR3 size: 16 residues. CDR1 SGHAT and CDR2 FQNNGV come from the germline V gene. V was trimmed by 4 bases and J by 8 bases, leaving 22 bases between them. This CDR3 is CASSSPRAGNLGTQYF. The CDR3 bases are TGTGCCAGCAGCTCCCCTCGGGCAGGGAATTTAGGTACGCAGTATTTT.

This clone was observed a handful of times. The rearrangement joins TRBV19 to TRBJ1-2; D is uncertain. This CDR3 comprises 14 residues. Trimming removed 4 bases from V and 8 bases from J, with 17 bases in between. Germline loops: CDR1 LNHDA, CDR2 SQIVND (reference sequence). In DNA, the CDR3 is TGTGCCAGTAGTAGCTTGCTTCGACAAACGGGCTACACCTTC. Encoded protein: CASSSLLRQTGYTF.